This TCR beta chain was retrieved from a study of blood T cell repertoires in COVID-19. Background on the study: Specimens from acute and convalescent COVID-19 originated in the United States, Italy and Spain. From T cells, B-cell-depleted T cells, or PBMCs came the material, which was cDNA or gDNA.

With 3 bases clipped from V and 3 bases from J, the junction kept 10 bases outside the gene matches. Germline CDR1 MNHNS, CDR2 SASEGT. This CDR3 spans 16 amino acids. In the original processing: It was from reference gene primer amplification that nucleated cell counts were estimated. The repertoire was sequenced with immunoSEQ multiplex PCR; TCRdb's copy has only in-frame clones and lacks some. The DNA gave D and trimming, while V, J and clone size come from that table. The sample records some 100,000 clones, around 88% being singletons. The TCR originated in a human donor in a cohort sampled during active COVID-19. The V and J genes are TRBV6-1 and TRBJ1-2; TRBD1 agrees at 7 bases. The sequencing sample was made of peripheral blood. In DNA form, the CDR3 reads TGTGCCAGCAGTGATGAAGCCAGGGGGTGGGACTATGGCTACACCTTC. Its translation: CASSDEARGWDYGYTF.